This is a list of T cell receptor beta chains from one sample in a study of neurological immune-mediated disorders. TCRdb reprocessed the 5' RACE reads with MiXCR, giving one entry per CDR3 protein. The table includes 85,000 to 110,000 distinct CDR3 sequences, under 14% detected once. Sequenced: PBMCs. The receptor source for this set is a female donor with HTLV-1-associated myelopathy (HAM/TSP). The CDR3 runs from the conserved cysteine through the conserved F or W. D genes are given only for firm matches. Clone size is stated in some rows and not others, as once, few, many or a class when expanded.

>TRBV2|many|TRBJ1-2|TRBD1
TGTGCCAGCAGGGACAGGGGGCATGGCTACACCTTC
CASRDRGHGYTF
>TRBV29-1|few|TRBJ2-7|NA
TGCAGCGTTGGATTTGGCAGGGGATACGAGCAGTACTTC
CSVGFGRGYEQYF
>TRBV20-1|NA|TRBJ1-2|NA
TGCAGTGCTAGAGATCATCGCCTGGGAACCGGGGATGGCTACACCTTC
CSARDHRLGTGDGYTF
>TRBV5-1|few|TRBJ2-5|NA
TGCGCCAGCAGCTTGGAAGGGGCCCGGAGGTGGGAGACCCAGTACTTC
CASSLEGARRWETQYF
>TRBV6-6|few|TRBJ2-5|TRBD1
TGTGCCAGCAGCTCGCCTACAGGGGGTCAAGAGACCCAGTACTTC
CASSSPTGGQETQYF
>TRBV12-3/TRBV12-4|NA|TRBJ1-1|NA
TGTGCCAGCAGCACAGGGAAGGTTGAAGCTTTCTTT
CASSTGKVEAFF
>TRBV7-9|many|TRBJ2-3|TRBD1
TGTGCCAGCAGCTTAAGATTGGGACAGCTCGATACGCAGTATTTT
CASSLRLGQLDTQYF
>TRBV4-2|many|TRBJ1-4|NA
TGTGCCAGCAGCCAAGATCGCGGGGGATCTAATGAAAAACTGTTTTTT
CASSQDRGGSNEKLFF
>TRBV12-3/TRBV12-4|once|TRBJ2-2|NA
TGTGCCAGCAGTTTAGGGGTATCGGGCACCGGGGAGCTGTTTTTT
CASSLGVSGTGELFF
>TRBV28|few|TRBJ1-3|NA
TGTGCCAGCAGTAAAGGGACGACCTCTGGAAACACCATATATTTT
CASSKGTTSGNTIYF
>TRBV5-1|many|TRBJ2-5|NA
TGCGCCAGCAGCTTAGGGTACTCCAGGGGCCAAGAGACCCAGTACTTC
CASSLGYSRGQETQYF
>TRBV18|NA|TRBJ2-3|NA
TGTGCCAGCTCACCTGTTGGGGATCAGCCCCAGTATTTT
CASSPVGDQPQYF
>TRBV5-1|many|TRBJ2-5|TRBD1
TGCGCCAGCAGCGAGGACAGGGGTGTCGGGGAGACCCAGTACTTC
CASSEDRGVGETQYF
>TRBV28|many|TRBJ2-7|NA
TGTGCCAGCAGTTTGTCGTGGGCCGTAGGGACCTACGAGCAGTACTTC
CASSLSWAVGTYEQYF
>TRBV6-2/TRBV6-3|many|TRBJ1-5|NA
TGTGCCAGCAGTTCAGGGTCGAGGGGCAATCAGCCCCAGCATTTT
CASSSGSRGNQPQHF
>TRBV6-1|NA|TRBJ2-7|NA
TGTGCCAGCACGGACTCCCCGGCCTACGAGCAGTACTTC
CASTDSPAYEQYF
>TRBV12-3/TRBV12-4|NA|TRBJ1-5|TRBD1
TGTGCCAGCAGTTCCCGGGACAGGGGGCCCCAGCATTTT
CASSSRDRGPQHF
>TRBV10-2|many|TRBJ2-2|NA
TGCGCCAGCACCCCGGGATGGCAGGGAAACACCGGGGAGCTGTTTTTT
CASTPGWQGNTGELFF
>TRBV7-2|many|TRBJ1-5|NA
TGTGCCAGCAGTCCCGGACCTTATAGCAATCAGCCCCAGCATTTT
CASSPGPYSNQPQHF
>TRBV7-3|NA|TRBJ2-7|TRBD2
TGTGCCAGCAGCTTAACTGCTAGCGGGGAGGTGGAGCAGTACTTC
CASSLTASGEVEQYF
>TRBV19|few|TRBJ2-3|NA
TGTGCCAGTAGGACAGTTAGCACAGATACGCAGTATTTT
CASRTVSTDTQYF
>TRBV5-4|many|TRBJ2-4|NA
TGTGCCAGCAGCCATCAACGCCAGCTAGCCAAAAACATTCAGTACTTC
CASSHQRQLAKNIQYF
>TRBV6-1|NA|TRBJ2-7|TRBD1
TGTGCCAGCAGGACAGGGGGGGAGCAGTACTTC
CASRTGGEQYF
>TRBV7-8|many|TRBJ2-2|TRBD1
TGTGCCAGCAGCTTAATGGGACAGGGAGCGGGGAGACGGACCGGGGAGCTGTTTTTT
CASSLMGQGAGRRTGELFF
>TRBV2|many|TRBJ2-6|NA
TGTGCCAGCAGTCGAAGCGCTGGGGCCAACGTCCTGACTTTC
CASSRSAGANVLTF
>TRBV12-3/TRBV12-4|many|TRBJ2-3|NA
TGTGCCACCCTCAAGGGGATCAAGTCAGATACGCAGTATTTT
CATLKGIKSDTQYF
>TRBV15|many|TRBJ1-1|NA
TGTGCCACCAGCAGAGGCTCAATTAAGAACACTGAAGCTTTCTTT
CATSRGSIKNTEAFF
>TRBV29-1|many|TRBJ2-2|NA
TGCAGCGTTGCAATGCAGGCGAACACCGGGGAGCTGTTTTTT
CSVAMQANTGELFF
>TRBV21-1|few|TRBJ2-7|NA
TGTGCCAGCAGCAAACCGTTCAGGGTCTACGAGCAGTACTTC
CASSKPFRVYEQYF
>TRBV20-1|many|TRBJ2-7|NA
TGCAGTGCTAGTGAGGCAGGGACCTACGAGCAGTACTTC
CSASEAGTYEQYF
>TRBV20-1|many|TRBJ1-1|NA
NA
CSARAFGQGGTEAFF
>TRBV20-1|NA|TRBJ1-1|TRBD1
TGCAGTGCTAGAGATGGGGACAGGGACACTGAAGCTTTCTTT
CSARDGDRDTEAFF
>TRBV20-1|many|TRBJ1-1|NA
TGCAGTGCTAGAGGCGTGGGGGGGAACACTGAAGCTTTCTTT
CSARGVGGNTEAFF
>TRBV7-9|many|TRBJ2-1|NA
TGTGCCAGCAGCTTAAGTGTAGTTCAGTTCTTC
CASSLSVVQFF
>TRBV20-1|many|TRBJ2-5|NA
TGCAGTGCGCCGGGGGTAGACGGACAGACCCAGTACTTC
CSAPGVDGQTQYF
>TRBV7-9|many|TRBJ2-7|NA
TGTGCCAGCAGCTTAGCGCCATGGCTGGACAGCTCCTACGAGCAGTACTTC
CASSLAPWLDSSYEQYF
>TRBV5-5|many|TRBJ2-5|NA
TGTGCCAGCAGCTTGGTTGCAGGCTCGGAGACCCAGTACTTC
CASSLVAGSETQYF
>TRBV28|NA|TRBJ2-4|NA
TGTGCCAGCAGTTCCGGTGGGGACAAAAACATTCAGTACTTC
CASSSGGDKNIQYF
>TRBV7-2|many|TRBJ2-1|NA
TGTGCCAGCAGCTTAGTCCACTCAGAATACAATGAGCAGTTCTTC
CASSLVHSEYNEQFF
>TRBV20-1|NA|TRBJ2-4|NA
TGCAGTGCTAGCTGGTTGGCCGCCAAAAACATTCAGTACTTC
CSASWLAAKNIQYF
>TRBV5-1|many|TRBJ1-1|NA
TGCGCCAGCAGCACTCGACCGGGGGACACTGAAGCTTTCTTT
CASSTRPGDTEAFF
>TRBV5-5|medium-sized|TRBJ1-2|NA
TGTGCCAGCAACTCCCAGGACAGAAGTTATGGCTACACCTTC
CASNSQDRSYGYTF
>TRBV5-1|many|TRBJ2-7|NA
TGCGCCAGCAGCTCGAGTCCGTTTGGGGCCTACGAGCAGTACTTC
CASSSSPFGAYEQYF
>TRBV28|many|TRBJ2-1|TRBD2
TGTGCCAGTGGGACTAGGTACAATGAGCAGTTCTTC
CASGTRYNEQFF
>TRBV7-9|many|TRBJ2-1|TRBD1
TGTGCCAGCAGCCAGGACAGGTCCCCACAGTTCTTC
CASSQDRSPQFF
>TRBV12-3/TRBV12-4|many|TRBJ2-1|NA
TGTGCCAGCAGAGAATCCAGGAGAATTAACAATGAGCAGTTCTTC
CASRESRRINNEQFF
>TRBV10-3|NA|TRBJ1-1|NA
TGTGCCATCAGCCGGGACGGAATAGGGGTCACTGAAGCTTTCTTT
CAISRDGIGVTEAFF
>TRBV20-1|many|TRBJ2-5|NA
TGCAGTGCTAGAGAGTCGGGGGGCCGTGAGACCCAGTACTTC
CSARESGGRETQYF
>TRBV7-3|many|TRBJ1-2|TRBD1
TGTGCCAGCAGCAGGACAGGAGCTAACTATGGCTACACCTTC
CASSRTGANYGYTF
>TRBV10-2|many|TRBJ2-3|NA
TGCGCCAGCAGTGAAGTCGGGGATACGCAGTATTTT
CASSEVGDTQYF
>TRBV12-3/TRBV12-4|NA|TRBJ2-7|TRBD1
TGTGCCAGCAGGCAAACAGGGACAGGGGGCGACTACGAGCAGTACTTC
CASRQTGTGGDYEQYF
>TRBV29-1|many|TRBJ2-2|TRBD2
TGCAGCGTTGGGCTAGGCGGGGGGGCTTCAATCGGGGAGCTGTTTTTT
CSVGLGGGASIGELFF
>TRBV10-3|many|TRBJ2-1|NA
TGTGCCATCAGTGACGGGCGCCAGGGTAACAATGAGCAGTTCTTC
CAISDGRQGNNEQFF
>TRBV10-3|many|TRBJ2-3|TRBD2
TGTGCCATCAGTGAGTCGGTAGCGGGGGGTAACACAGATACGCAGTATTTT
CAISESVAGGNTDTQYF